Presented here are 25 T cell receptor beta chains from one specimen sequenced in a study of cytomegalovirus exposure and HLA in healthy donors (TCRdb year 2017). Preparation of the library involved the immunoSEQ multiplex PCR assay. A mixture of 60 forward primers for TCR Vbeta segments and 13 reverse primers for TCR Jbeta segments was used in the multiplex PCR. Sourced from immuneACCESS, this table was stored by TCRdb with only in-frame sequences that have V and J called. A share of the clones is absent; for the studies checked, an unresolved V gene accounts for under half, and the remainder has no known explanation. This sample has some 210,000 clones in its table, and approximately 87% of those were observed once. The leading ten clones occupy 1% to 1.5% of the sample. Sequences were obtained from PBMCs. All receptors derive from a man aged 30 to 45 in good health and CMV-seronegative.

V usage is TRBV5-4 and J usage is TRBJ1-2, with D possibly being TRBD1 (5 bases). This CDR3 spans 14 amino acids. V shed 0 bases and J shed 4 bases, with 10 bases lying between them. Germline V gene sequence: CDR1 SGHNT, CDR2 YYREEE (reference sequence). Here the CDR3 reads CASSLEAGRYGYTF. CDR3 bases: TGTGCCAGCAGCTTGGAGGCAGGGCGCTATGGCTACACCTTC.

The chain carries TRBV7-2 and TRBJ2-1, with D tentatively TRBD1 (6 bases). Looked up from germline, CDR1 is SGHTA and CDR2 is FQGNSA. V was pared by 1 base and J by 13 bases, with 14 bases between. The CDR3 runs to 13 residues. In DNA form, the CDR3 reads TGTGCCAGCAGCTTAGATTTTAGGGGGTCCCAGTTCTTC. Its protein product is CASSLDFRGSQFF.

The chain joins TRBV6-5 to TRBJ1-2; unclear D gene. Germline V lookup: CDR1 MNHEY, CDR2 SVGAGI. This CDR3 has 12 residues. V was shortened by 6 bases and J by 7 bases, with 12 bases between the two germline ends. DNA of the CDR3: TGTGCCAGCAGGCTAGGAGGTGGTGGCTACACCTTC. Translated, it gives CASRLGGGGYTF.

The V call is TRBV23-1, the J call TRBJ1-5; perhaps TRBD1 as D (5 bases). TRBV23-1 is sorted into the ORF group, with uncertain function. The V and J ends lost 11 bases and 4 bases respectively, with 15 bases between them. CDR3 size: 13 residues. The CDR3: CAGGGPLNQPQHF. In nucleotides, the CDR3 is TGCGCCGGGGGGGGACCGTTAAATCAGCCCCAGCATTTT.

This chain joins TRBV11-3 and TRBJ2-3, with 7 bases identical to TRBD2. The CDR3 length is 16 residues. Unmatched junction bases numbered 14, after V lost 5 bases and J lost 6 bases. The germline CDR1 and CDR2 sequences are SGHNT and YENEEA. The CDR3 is CASSPRASGWEDTQYF. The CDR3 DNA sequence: TGTGCCAGCAGCCCACGGGCTAGCGGATGGGAGGATACGCAGTATTTT.

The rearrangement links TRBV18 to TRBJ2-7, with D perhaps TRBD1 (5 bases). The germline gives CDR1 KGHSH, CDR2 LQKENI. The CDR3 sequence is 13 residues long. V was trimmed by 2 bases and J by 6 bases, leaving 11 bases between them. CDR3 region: CASSPTAGIEQYF. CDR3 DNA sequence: TGTGCCAGCTCACCAACCGCAGGGATCGAGCAGTACTTC. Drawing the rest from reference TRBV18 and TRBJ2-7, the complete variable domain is NAGVMQNPRHLVRRRGQEARLRCSPMKGHSHVYWYRQLPEEGLKFMVYLQKENIIDESGMPKERFSAEFPKEGPSILRIQQVVRGDSAAYFCASSPTAGIEQYFGPGTRLTVT.

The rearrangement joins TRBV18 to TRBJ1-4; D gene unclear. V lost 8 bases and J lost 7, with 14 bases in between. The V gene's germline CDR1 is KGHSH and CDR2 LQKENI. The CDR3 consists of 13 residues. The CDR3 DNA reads TGTGCCAGCCAGGAGTCGGGAGGTGAAAAACTGTTTTTT. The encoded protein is CASQESGGEKLFF.

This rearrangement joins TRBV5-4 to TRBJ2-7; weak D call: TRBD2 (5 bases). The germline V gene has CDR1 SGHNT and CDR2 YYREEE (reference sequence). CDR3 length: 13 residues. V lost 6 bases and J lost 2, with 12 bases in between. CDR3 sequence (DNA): TGTGCCAGCACCGATGAGGGTCCCTACGAGCAGTACTTC. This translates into CASTDEGPYEQYF.

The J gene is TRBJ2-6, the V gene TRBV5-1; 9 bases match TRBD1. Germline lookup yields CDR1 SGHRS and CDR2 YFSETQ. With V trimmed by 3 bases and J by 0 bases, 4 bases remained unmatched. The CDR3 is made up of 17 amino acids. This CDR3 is CASSSGQGTSGANVLTF. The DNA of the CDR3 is TGCGCCAGCAGCTCCGGACAGGGGACCTCTGGGGCCAACGTCCTGACTTTC.

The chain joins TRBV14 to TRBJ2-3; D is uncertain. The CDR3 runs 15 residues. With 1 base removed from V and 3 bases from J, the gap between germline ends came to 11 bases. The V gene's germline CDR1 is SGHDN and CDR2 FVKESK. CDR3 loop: CASSQGAWRTDTQYF. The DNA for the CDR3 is TGTGCCAGCAGCCAAGGGGCCTGGCGAACAGATACGCAGTATTTT.

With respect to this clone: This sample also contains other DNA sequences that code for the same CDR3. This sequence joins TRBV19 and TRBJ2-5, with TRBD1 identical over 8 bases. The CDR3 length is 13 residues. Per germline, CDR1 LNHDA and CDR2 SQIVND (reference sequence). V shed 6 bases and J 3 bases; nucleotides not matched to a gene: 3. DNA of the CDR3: TGTGCCAGTAGCTTGGACAGGGAAGAGACCCAGTACTTC. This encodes CASSLDREETQYF.

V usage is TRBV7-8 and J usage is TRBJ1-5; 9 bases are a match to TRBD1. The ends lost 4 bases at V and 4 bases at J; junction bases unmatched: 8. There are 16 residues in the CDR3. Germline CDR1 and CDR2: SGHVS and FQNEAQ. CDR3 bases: TGTGCCAGCAGCTCCCAGGGACAGGGAAATAATCAGCCCCAGCATTTT. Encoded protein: CASSSQGQGNNQPQHF. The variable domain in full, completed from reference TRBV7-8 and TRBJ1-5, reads GAGVSQSPRYKVAKRGQDVALRCDPISGHVSLFWYQQALGQGPEFLTYFQNEAQLDKSGLPSDRFFAERPEGSVSTLKIQRTQQEDSAVYLCASSSQGQGNNQPQHFGDGTRLSIL.

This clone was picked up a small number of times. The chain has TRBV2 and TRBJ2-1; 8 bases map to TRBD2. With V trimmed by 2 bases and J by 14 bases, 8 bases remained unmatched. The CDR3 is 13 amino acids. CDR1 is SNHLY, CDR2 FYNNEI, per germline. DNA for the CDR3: TGTGCCAGCAGTGAACTGGCGGGGGGTCCGAAGTTCTTC. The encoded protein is CASSELAGGPKFF. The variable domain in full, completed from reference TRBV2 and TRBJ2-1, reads EPEVTQTPSHQVTQMGQEVILRCVPISNHLYFYWYRQILGQKVEFLVSFYNNEISEKSEIFDDQFSVERPDGSNFTLKIRSTKLEDSAMYFCASSELAGGPKFFGPGTRLTVL.

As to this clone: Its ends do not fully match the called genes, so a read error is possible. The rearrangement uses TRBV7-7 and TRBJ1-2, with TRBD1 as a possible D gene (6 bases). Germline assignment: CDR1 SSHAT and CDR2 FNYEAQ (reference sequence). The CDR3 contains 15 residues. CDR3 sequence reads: CASSFPDRINYGYTF. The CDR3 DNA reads TGTGCTAGCAGCTTCCCAGACAGGATTAACTATGGCTACACCTTC.

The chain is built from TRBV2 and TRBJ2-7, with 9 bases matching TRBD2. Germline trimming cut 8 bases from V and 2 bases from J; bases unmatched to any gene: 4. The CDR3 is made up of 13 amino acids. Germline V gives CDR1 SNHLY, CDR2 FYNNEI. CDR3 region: CASGLAGTYEQYF. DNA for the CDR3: TGTGCCAGCGGCCTAGCGGGGACCTACGAGCAGTACTTC.

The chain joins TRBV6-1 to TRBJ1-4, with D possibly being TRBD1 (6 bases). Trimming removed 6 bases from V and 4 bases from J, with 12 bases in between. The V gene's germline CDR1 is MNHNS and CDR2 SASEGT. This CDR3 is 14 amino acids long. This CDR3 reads CASRRGGDNEKLFF. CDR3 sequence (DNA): TGTGCCAGCAGAAGGGGGGGAGATAATGAAAAACTGTTTTTT.

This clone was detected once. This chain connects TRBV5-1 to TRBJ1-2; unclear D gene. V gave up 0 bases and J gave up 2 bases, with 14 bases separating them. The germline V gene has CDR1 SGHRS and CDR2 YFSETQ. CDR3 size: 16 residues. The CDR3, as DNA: TGCGCCAGCAGCTTGGGAGCGGCGGGGTCCAACTATGGCTACACCTTC. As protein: CASSLGAAGSNYGYTF.

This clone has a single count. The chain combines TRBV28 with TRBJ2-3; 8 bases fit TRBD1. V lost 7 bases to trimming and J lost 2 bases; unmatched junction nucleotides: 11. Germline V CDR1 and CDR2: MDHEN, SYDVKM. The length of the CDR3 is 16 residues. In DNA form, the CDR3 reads TGTGCCAGCAACCCACCGACAGGGGCTTTCACAGATACGCAGTATTTT. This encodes CASNPPTGAFTDTQYF.

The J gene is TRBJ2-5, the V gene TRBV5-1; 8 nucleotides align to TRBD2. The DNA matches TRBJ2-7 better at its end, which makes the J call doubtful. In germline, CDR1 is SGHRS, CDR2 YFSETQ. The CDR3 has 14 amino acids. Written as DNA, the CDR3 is TGCGCCAGCAGCTTCGGACTAGCCTCCTACGAGCAGTACTTC. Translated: CASSFGLASYEQYF.

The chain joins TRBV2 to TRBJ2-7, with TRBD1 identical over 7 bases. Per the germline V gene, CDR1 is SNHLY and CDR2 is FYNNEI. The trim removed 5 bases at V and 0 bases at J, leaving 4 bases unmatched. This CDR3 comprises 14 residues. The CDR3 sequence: CASSWTGSSYEQYF. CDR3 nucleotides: TGTGCCAGCAGTTGGACAGGCAGCTCCTACGAGCAGTACTTC.

In DNA, the CDR3 is TGTGCCAGCAGCCCCCGGCCCCACCGGGGCTATGGCTACACCTTC. Amino acids: CASSPRPHRGYGYTF. The chain is built from TRBV5-4 and TRBJ1-2, with D hard to call. Trimming took 4 bases from V and 4 from J, leaving 17 bases between them. This CDR3 is built from 15 residues. The V gene's germline CDR1 is SGHNT and CDR2 YYREEE (reference sequence). Combining the CDR3 with reference TRBV5-4 and TRBJ1-2 gives the whole variable domain ETGVTQSPTHLIKTRGQQVTLRCSSQSGHNTVSWYQQALGQGPQFIFQYYREEENGRGNFPPRFSGLQFPNYSSELNVNALELDDSALYLCASSPRPHRGYGYTFGSGTRLTVV.

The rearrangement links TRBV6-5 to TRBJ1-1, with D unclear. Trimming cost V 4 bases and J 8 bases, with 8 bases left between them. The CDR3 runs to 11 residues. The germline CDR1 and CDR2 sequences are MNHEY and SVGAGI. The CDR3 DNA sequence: TGTGCCAGCAGTTCCCCAGGAGAAGCTTTCTTT. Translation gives CASSSPGEAFF.

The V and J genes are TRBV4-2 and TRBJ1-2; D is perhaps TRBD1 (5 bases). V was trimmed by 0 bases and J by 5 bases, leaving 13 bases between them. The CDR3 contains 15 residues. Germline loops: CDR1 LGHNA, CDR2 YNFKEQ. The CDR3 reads CASSQDLGLMYGYTF. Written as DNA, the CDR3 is TGTGCCAGCAGCCAAGATTTGGGACTGATGTATGGCTACACCTTC.

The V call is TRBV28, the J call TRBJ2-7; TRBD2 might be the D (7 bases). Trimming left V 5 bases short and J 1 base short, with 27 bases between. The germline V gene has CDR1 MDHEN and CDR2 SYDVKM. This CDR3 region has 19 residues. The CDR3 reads CASSARSGVGQRASYEQYF. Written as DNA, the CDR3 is TGTGCCAGCAGTGCCCGGAGCGGGGTGGGACAACGGGCATCCTACGAGCAGTACTTC.

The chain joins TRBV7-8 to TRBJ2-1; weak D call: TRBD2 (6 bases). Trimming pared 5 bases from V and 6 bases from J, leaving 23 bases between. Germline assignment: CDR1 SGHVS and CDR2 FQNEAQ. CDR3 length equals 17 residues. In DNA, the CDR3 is TGTGCCAGCAGCCCCCGCGGGACGGGACCGGCCGGCAATGAGCAGTTCTTC. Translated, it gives CASSPRGTGPAGNEQFF.